This T cell receptor beta chain emerged from a study of blood T cells in healthy people across ages. Turning to the study itself: Per every two T cells, about one barcoded beta molecule was captured by template switching.

Study results and limitations: Diversity figures derived from one million T cells were judged to underestimate the true value.

Healthy Caucasian individuals from Russia aged about 6 to 100 were enrolled as donors. They isolated at least 6 million PBMCs from each sample. V lost 0 bases and J 2 bases, leaving 15 bases between the germline ends. The CDR3 has 16 amino acids. Per the germline V gene, CDR1 is SGHRS and CDR2 is YFSETQ. This clonotype turned up a few times. What it recognizes is unknown. Next came a second PCR, run for about 6 to 11 cycles, which used a sample-barcoded 5' primer along with a J-beta primer mix. One entry per CDR3 protein results from TCRdb running MiXCR on the 5' RACE reads. The data contain 1.5 million to 2 million distinct CDR3 sequences, 49% of them singletons.

The rearrangement uses TRBV5-1 and TRBJ2-7; either TRBD1 or TRBD2 may fit D (5 bases each). The receptor was derived from a woman between 40 and 50 years old in good health. Sequencing was done on a sample of blood. CDR3 DNA: TGCGCCAGCAGCTTGGGCCCCGGGACGGACCCCTACGAGCAGTACTTC. This encodes CASSLGPGTDPYEQYF.